This T cell receptor beta chain is from a study of T cell responses to AZD1222 COVID-19 vaccine. The CDR3 length is 15 residues. In germline, CDR1 is MDHEN, CDR2 SYDVKM. Trimming left V 6 bases short and J 3 bases short, with 17 bases between. Libraries were prepared by immunoSEQ multiplex PCR; TCRdb keeps only in-frame clonotypes and omits some of them. The sample lists around 120,000 clones, around 93% seen once, with over 7.5% in the top ten. This receptor was identified in an adult who received the AZD1222 COVID-19 vaccine. This chain joins TRBV28 and TRBJ1-1; no reliable D call. The specimen comprised peripheral blood, sampled 28 days after the second AZD1222 dose. The CDR3 sequence is CASRPNSVRDTEAFF. For the CDR3, the DNA is TGTGCCAGCAGACCCAATTCGGTCAGAGACACTGAAGCTTTCTTT. Full variable domain (remainder filled in from reference TRBV28 and TRBJ1-1): DVKVTQSSRYLVKRTGEKVFLECVQDMDHENMFWYRQDPGLGLRLIYFSYDVKMKEKGDIPEGYSVSREKKERFSLILESASTNQTSMYLCASRPNSVRDTEAFFGQGTRLTVV.